This T cell receptor (beta chain) was sequenced in a study of graft-versus-host responses after intestinal transplantation. About the study: The recipients all started with anti-thymocyte globulin induction and then took tacrolimus and steroids for around 3 years.

Comment on this clone: Its cognate antigen is unknown.

Sequencing used immunoSEQ multiplex PCR; TCRdb keeps in-frame clones, though not all of them. The sample gives about 99,000 clones, roughly 93% of which show up once; roughly 1.2% is in the top ten. Germline V gene lookup returns CDR1 MGHRA and CDR2 YSYEKL. The CDR3 is 13 amino acids. V lost 0 bases, J lost 0 bases, and 3 bases lay in between. Findings of the study overall: Analysis identified GvH clones in recipient marrow, with some appearing first in ileum or blood. There was an association between peak levels of circulating GvH clones and early post-transplant HvG declines.

The sequencing here drew on unstimulated CD8+ T cells sorted from spleen or lymph node cells, taken before intestinal transplant. The chain links TRBV4-1 to TRBJ2-7; no clear D gene. The TCR was taken from a human donor who received an intestinal transplant. The CDR3 sequence is CASSQETSYEQYF. In nucleotides, the CDR3 is TGCGCCAGCAGCCAAGAGACCTCCTACGAGCAGTACTTC.